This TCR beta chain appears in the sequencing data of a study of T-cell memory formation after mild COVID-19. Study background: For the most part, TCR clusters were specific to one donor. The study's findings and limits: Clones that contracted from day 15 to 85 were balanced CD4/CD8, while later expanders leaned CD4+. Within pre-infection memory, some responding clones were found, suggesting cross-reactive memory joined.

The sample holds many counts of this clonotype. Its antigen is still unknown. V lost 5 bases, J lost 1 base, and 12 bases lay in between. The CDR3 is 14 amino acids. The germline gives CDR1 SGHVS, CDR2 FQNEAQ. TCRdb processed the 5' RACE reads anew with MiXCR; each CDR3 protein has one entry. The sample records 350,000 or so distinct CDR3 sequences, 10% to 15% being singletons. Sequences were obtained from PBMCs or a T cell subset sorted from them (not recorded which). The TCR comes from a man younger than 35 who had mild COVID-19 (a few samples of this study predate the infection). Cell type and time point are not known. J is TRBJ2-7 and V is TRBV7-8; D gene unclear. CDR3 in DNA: TGTGCCAGCAGCCCAGTCCGGATATCCTACGAGCAGTACTTC. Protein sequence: CASSPVRISYEQYF.